This entry lists 18 T cell receptor beta chains sequenced from one sample in a study of shared clonotypes between healthy human individuals. The repertoire was sequenced with immunoSEQ multiplex PCR; TCRdb's copy has only in-frame clones and lacks some. The sample yields about a million clones, about 80% seen once. The sample taken for sequencing was memory CD4+ T cells from PBMCs. Documented subset: CD45RA-negative fraction. The receptors originated from a man between 18 and 29 years old in good health. Some clones in this sample may be carry-over from other donors' samples.

In this sample, this clone turned up a few times. This sequence joins TRBV5-1 and TRBJ1-5; no definite D call. The germline CDR1 and CDR2 sequences are SGHRS and YFSETQ. The CDR3 is 15 amino acids. Trimming took 0 bases from V and 3 from J, leaving 10 bases between them. This CDR3 reads CASSLEGWDNQPQHF. The CDR3 DNA reads TGCGCCAGCAGCTTGGAAGGGTGGGACAATCAGCCCCAGCATTTT.

With regard to this clone: Other nucleotide sequences in the sample specify the same CDR3. The chain recombines TRBV9 with TRBJ2-1; 12 bases are a match to TRBD2. This CDR3 has 14 residues. The V segment lost 4 bases and the J segment 5 bases; nucleotides outside the gene matches: 1. The germline gives CDR1 SGDLS, CDR2 YYNGEE. CDR3 sequence (DNA): TGTGCCAGCAGCCGGACTAGCGGGAACAATGAGCAGTTCTTC. This codes for CASSRTSGNNEQFF.

The chain carries TRBV5-7 and TRBJ2-2; D may be TRBD1 (5 bases). TRBV5-7 counts as an open reading frame of uncertain function. V dropped 5 bases and J dropped 0 bases, with 14 bases sitting between them. The CDR3 is 16 amino acids. The CDR3 DNA follows: TGTGCCAGCAGGCAAAGGGGCACAACGAACACCGGGGAGCTGTTTTTT. Amino acids: CASRQRGTTNTGELFF.

The chain uses TRBV27 and TRBJ1-2, with D maybe TRBD1 (5 bases). The germline CDR1 and CDR2 sequences are MNHEY and SMNVEV (reference sequence). V shed 0 bases and J shed 8 bases, with 10 bases lying between them. CDR3 length: 13 residues. The CDR3 region is CASSLSGAGGYTF. The CDR3 DNA sequence: TGTGCCAGCAGTTTATCCGGGGCAGGGGGCTACACCTTC.

The J gene is TRBJ2-3, the V gene TRBV7-2; the D is unclear. CDR1 and CDR2 from the germline V gene are SGHTA and FQGNSA. The V gene lost 3 bases and the J gene lost 10 bases, with 8 bases spanning the gap. This CDR3 comprises 11 residues. The DNA for the CDR3 is TGTGCCAGCAGCTTTGTTTGGGCGCAGTATTTT. Protein product: CASSFVWAQYF. Full variable domain (missing parts from reference TRBV7-2 and TRBJ2-3): GAGVSQSPSNKVTEKGKDVELRCDPISGHTALYWYRQSLGQGLEFLIYFQGNSAPDKSGLPSDRFSAERTGGSVSTLTIQRTQQEDSAVYLCASSFVWAQYFGPGTRLTVL.

The CDR3 sequence is CASSQWGLAGWKKDEQFF. In nucleotides, the CDR3 is TGCGCCAGCAGCCAGTGGGGCCTGGCGGGATGGAAGAAGGATGAGCAGTTCTTC. The rearrangement joins TRBV4-1 to TRBJ2-1; D possibly corresponds to TRBD2 (6 bases). The CDR3 is made up of 18 amino acids. V was clipped by 3 bases and J by 8 bases, with 26 bases between them. Germline V gene sequence: CDR1 MGHRA, CDR2 YSYEKL.

The chain is built from TRBV18 and TRBJ2-7, with a tentative D call TRBD2 (6 bases). CDR3 length: 15 amino acids. Between the trimmed V and J ends, which lost 3 bases and 3 bases, there was a span of 15 bases. Looked up from germline, CDR1 is KGHSH and CDR2 is LQKENI. Written as DNA, the CDR3 is TGTGCCAGCTCACCGATCTTAGCGGTGAACTACGAGCAGTACTTC. It is translated as CASSPILAVNYEQYF.

This CDR3 is CASSPGGGKETQYF. CDR3 coding DNA: TGTGCCAGCAGCCCCGGGGGCGGAAAAGAGACCCAGTACTTC. V usage is TRBV11-2 and J usage is TRBJ2-5, with D possibly called TRBD1 or TRBD2 (6 bases each). CDR3 length: 14 residues. With 5 bases removed from V and 3 bases from J, the gap between germline ends came to 13 bases. Germline lookup yields CDR1 SGHAT and CDR2 FQNNGV.

The J gene is TRBJ1-4, the V gene TRBV30; the D is unclear. Deletions cut 0 bases from V and 4 bases from J, with 6 bases between. Per the germline V gene, CDR1 is GTSNPN and CDR2 is SVGIG (reference sequence). The CDR3 loop spans 13 amino acids. The CDR3 sequence: CAWSVLSNEKLFF. DNA of the CDR3: TGTGCCTGGAGTGTACTAAGTAATGAAAAACTGTTTTTT.

This clone was recorded at least ten times. This chain links TRBV28 with TRBJ2-7; no firm D call. Germline V gene data show CDR1 as MDHEN and CDR2 as SYDVKM. The CDR3 spans 16 residues. The germline V and J ends were trimmed by 5 bases and 2 bases, with 19 bases remaining between them. The CDR3 DNA sequence: TGTGCCAGCAGTCCAGGTAGTCTGACCTTAACCTACGAGCAGTACTTC. Protein product: CASSPGSLTLTYEQYF.

The V call is TRBV30, the J call TRBJ2-3; D is ambiguous. Trimming removed 3 bases from V and 5 bases from J, with 12 bases in between. Germline-derived CDR1 and CDR2 are GTSNPN and SVGIG (reference sequence). This CDR3 has 13 residues. The CDR3 is CAWRSTRKDTQYF. The CDR3 DNA reads TGTGCCTGGAGATCTACCCGGAAAGATACGCAGTATTTT. Using reference TRBV30 and TRBJ2-3 for the parts outside the CDR3, the full variable domain is SQTIHQWPATLVQPVGSPLSLECTVEGTSNPNLYWYRQAAGRGLQLLFYSVGIGQISSEVPQNLSASRPQDRQFILSSKKLLLSDSGFYLCAWRSTRKDTQYFGPGTRLTVL.

Points on this clone: At one end, the junction sequence differs from germline, possibly due to a read error. The genes are TRBV20-1 and TRBJ1-2, with no clear D. Germline CDR1 is DFQATT and CDR2 is SNEGSKA (reference sequence). The CDR3 extends over 11 amino acids. CDR3 sequence reads: CSAGEPYGYTF. The CDR3 bases are TGCAGTGCTGGAGAACCCTATGGCTACACCTTC.

V usage is TRBV6-5 and J usage is TRBJ1-4, with TRBD1 identical over 9 bases. Germline CDR1 reads MNHEY; CDR2 reads SVGAGI. The V segment lost 4 bases and the J segment 4 bases; nucleotides outside the gene matches: 1. The CDR3 spans 14 residues. This CDR3 is CASSWDRVNEKLFF. In DNA, the CDR3 is TGTGCCAGCAGTTGGGACAGGGTTAATGAAAAACTGTTTTTT.

This clone was found once. The genes are TRBV14 and TRBJ2-6; no reliable D call. The germline V gene encodes CDR1 SGHDN and CDR2 FVKESK. The CDR3 consists of 14 residues. V lost 1 base, J lost 5 bases, and 6 bases lay in between. This chain's CDR3 is CASSQVSWANVLTF. Written as DNA, the CDR3 is TGTGCCAGCAGCCAAGTATCCTGGGCCAACGTCCTGACTTTC. The full variable domain, its missing parts supplied by reference TRBV14 and TRBJ2-6, is EAGVTQFPSHSVIEKGQTVTLRCDPISGHDNLYWYRRVMGKEIKFLLHFVKESKQDESGMPNNRFLAERTGGTYSTLKVQPAELEDSGVYFCASSQVSWANVLTFGAGSRLTVL.

The chain is built from TRBV5-6 and TRBJ1-5; TRBD1 matches 9 bases. The V gene end was trimmed by 1 base and the J gene end by 5 bases; junction bases not matched to a gene: 4. Germline V gene sequence: CDR1 SGHDT, CDR2 YYEEEE. This CDR3 has 15 residues. CDR3 nucleotides: TGTGCCAGCAGCTTGTTTTGGACAGGGGATCAGCCCCAGCATTTT. Amino acids: CASSLFWTGDQPQHF.

The CDR3 DNA is TGTGCCAGCAGTCCCCCAGGAGCGGGACGGGATACGCAGTATTTT. Translation: CASSPPGAGRDTQYF. This chain joins TRBV28 and TRBJ2-3; 7 bases are a match to TRBD2. Per germline, CDR1 MDHEN and CDR2 SYDVKM. This CDR3 contains 15 residues. Trimming removed 5 bases from V and 6 bases from J; junction bases left unmatched: 11.

In its sample, this clone was seen a few times. J is TRBJ2-7 and V is TRBV5-1; no clear D gene. The CDR3 covers 13 residues. V lost 1 base and J 7 bases, leaving 12 bases between the germline ends. The germline V gene encodes CDR1 SGHRS and CDR2 YFSETQ. CDR3 DNA: TGCGCCAGCAGCTTGACGGCAGATTTAGAGCAGTACTTC. It is translated as CASSLTADLEQYF. The entire variable domain, with the rest obtained from reference TRBV5-1 and TRBJ2-7, is as follows: KAGVTQTPRYLIKTRGQQVTLSCSPISGHRSVSWYQQTPGQGLQFLFEYFSETQRNKGNFPGRFSGRQFSNSRSEMNVSTLELGDSALYLCASSLTADLEQYFGPGTRLTVT.

This clone was seen just once. V is TRBV2 and J is TRBJ1-1; possible D gene TRBD1, 6 bases. V shed 11 bases and J shed 3 bases, with 16 bases lying between them. This CDR3 region has 13 residues. Germline loops: CDR1 SNHLY, CDR2 FYNNEI. This chain's CDR3 is CASTREGDTEAFF. The CDR3 nucleotides read TGTGCCTCGACCAGGGAGGGGGACACTGAAGCTTTCTTT.